The clone carrying this T cell receptor (beta chain) was detected many times. The antigen is unknown. V lost 0 bases, J lost 3 bases, and 9 bases lay in between. Germline values: CDR1 SGHTA, CDR2 FQGNSA. This CDR3 region has 14 residues. The data stem from a study of human T cells and chemical hapten exposure. Study in general: While the approximately 23-week study was under way, patients received diphenylcyclopropenone on the scalp every week. Epicutaneous patch tests delivered 0.01% DPC to the upper back, with evaluation at 6 days.

Stated time point: patch test 2, 6 weeks after DPC sensitization. Treatment noted: therapeutic diphenylcyclopropenone sensitization with weekly scalp DPC. Investigators collected blood before applying each patch test. Study-wide findings and caveats: Every donor had alopecia, and their immune response may therefore differ from healthy people's.

Each CDR3 protein is one row after TCRdb ran MiXCR on the RACE reads. The profile shows about 73,000 distinct CDR3 sequences, about 9% of them singletons. V gene TRBV7-2 combines with J gene TRBJ2-7, with TRBD2 as a possible D gene (5 bases). This receptor was taken from a woman aged 50 to 60 with alopecia areata. Some clones in this sample may be carry-over from other donors' samples. Source: whole blood, taken in connection with sensitization to the hapten diphenylcyclopropenone (DPC). The CDR3 spells CASSLAAALYEQYF. CDR3 DNA: TGTGCCAGCAGCTTAGCAGCGGCGCTCTACGAGCAGTACTTC.